This T cell receptor beta chain stems from a study of blood T cell repertoires in COVID-19. The protocol was immunoSEQ multiplex PCR, while the TCRdb copy is restricted to in-frame clones and leaves out a portion. In the table there are roughly 80,000 clones, approximately 82% of which are singletons. Germline assignment: CDR1 SGHTA and CDR2 FQGTGA. Unmatched junction bases numbered 13, after V lost 3 bases and J lost 8 bases. This CDR3 spans 16 amino acids. The genes are TRBV7-3 and TRBJ2-1, with 7 bases that match TRBD2. Sequenced input: peripheral blood. This TCR was sampled from a human donor in a cohort sampled during active COVID-19. DNA for the CDR3: TGTGCCAGCAGCTTTGGGGTTCGGGGCGGGAGCGATGAGCAGTTCTTC. Amino acids: CASSFGVRGGSDEQFF.